Listed here are 8 T cell receptor beta chains from one sample, sequenced in a study of T cells after yellow fever vaccination (dated by TCRdb to the late 2010s). What the treatment or condition label conveys for this sample: live attenuated yellow fever vaccine strain. The method was 5' RACE. The data were produced on an Illumina HiSeq 2500. In-frame beta chains were kept once TCRdb had trimmed the public reads at Q25 with fastp and called clones with MiXCR. Each entry is one CDR3 protein sequence, shown with its most common DNA and genes. The sample has a few hundred thousand distinct CDR3 sequences on record, approximately 6.3% of them singletons. Around 1.1% of the sample is held by the ten biggest clonotypes. The source material was CD4+ T cells sorted from PBMCs, sampled on the day of the yellow fever booster vaccination. Receptor source: a man aged 25 to 45 who received the YFV17D yellow fever vaccine.

This clonotype has just a few counts. The CDR3: CASSNRAENIQYF. DNA of the CDR3: TGTGCCAGCAGCAACCGGGCCGAAAACATTCAGTACTTC. The J gene is TRBJ2-4, the V gene TRBV9; D is unresolved. Per the germline V gene, CDR1 is SGDLS and CDR2 is YYNGEE. The CDR3 runs 13 residues. V shed 4 bases and J shed 5 bases, with 10 bases lying between them.

This clonotype was seen more than once but under ten times. The chain has TRBV18 and TRBJ1-4; D possibly corresponds to TRBD1 (5 bases). CDR1 and CDR2 (germline): KGHSH, LQKENI. V dropped 9 bases and J dropped 2 bases, with 10 bases sitting between them. This CDR3 spans 13 amino acids. The CDR3 region has the DNA TGTGCCAGTCAAAGACAGACTAATGAAAAACTGTTTTTT. Translated: CASQRQTNEKLFF.

This clonotype has more than one count but fewer than ten. The chain is built from TRBV18 and TRBJ1-4; no definite D call. This CDR3 is built from 14 residues. Trimming removed 3 bases from V and 0 bases from J, with 5 bases in between. From germline, CDR1 is KGHSH and CDR2 LQKENI. CDR3: CASSPSPTNEKLFF. DNA for the CDR3: TGTGCCAGCTCACCCTCTCCAACTAATGAAAAACTGTTTTTT.

This clonotype has more than one count but fewer than ten. The gene calls are TRBV5-6 and TRBJ2-2; 11 bases align to TRBD1. Germline values: CDR1 SGHDT, CDR2 YYEEEE. V lost 2 bases and J lost 4; bases outside the gene matches: 4. This CDR3 contains 16 residues. CDR3 residues: CASSLGQGAITGELFF. The DNA for the CDR3 is TGTGCCAGCAGCTTAGGACAGGGGGCCATCACCGGGGAGCTGTTTTTT.

V usage is TRBV7-8 and J usage is TRBJ2-5; D may be TRBD2 (6 bases). The V and J ends lost 5 bases and 5 bases respectively, with 12 bases between them. Germline CDR1 reads SGHVS; CDR2 reads FQNEAQ. This CDR3 spans 13 amino acids. In nucleotides, the CDR3 is TGTGCCAGCAGCACACTGGGAGGCGAGACCCAGTACTTC. Protein product: CASSTLGGETQYF.

The chain is built from TRBV7-2 and TRBJ2-2; unclear D gene. Trimming stripped 5 bases from V and 4 bases from J, with 17 bases between. CDR1 and CDR2 (germline): SGHTA, FQGNSA. There are 16 residues in the CDR3. CDR3 sequence (DNA): TGTGCCAGCAGCCCCCCACGGACCCTCTCCACCGGGGAGCTGTTTTTT. This codes for CASSPPRTLSTGELFF. Full variable domain (outside the CDR3, taken from reference TRBV7-2 and TRBJ2-2): GAGVSQSPSNKVTEKGKDVELRCDPISGHTALYWYRQSLGQGLEFLIYFQGNSAPDKSGLPSDRFSAERTGGSVSTLTIQRTQQEDSAVYLCASSPPRTLSTGELFFGEGSRLTVL.

This clonotype occurred many times. The chain recombines TRBV6-1 with TRBJ2-7, with 7 nucleotides matching TRBD1. Germline CDR1 is MNHNS and CDR2 is SASEGT. Germline trimming cut 7 bases from V and 2 bases from J; bases unmatched to any gene: 5. CDR3 length equals 13 residues. The CDR3 DNA is TGTGCCAGCACCCAGGGACAGACCTACGAGCAGTACTTC. Translated, it gives CASTQGQTYEQYF.

As concerns this clonotype: A much larger clone differs by one base, so this may be a read error. The chain combines TRBV20-1 with TRBJ1-5; D is unclear. CDR1 is DFQATT, CDR2 SNEGSKA, per germline (reference sequence). The germline V and J ends were trimmed by 2 bases and 4 bases, with 18 bases remaining between them. CDR3 length: 16 residues. The CDR3 sequence is CSARSPGIGRNQPQHF. CDR3 DNA sequence: TGCAGTGCTAGATCCCCCGGGATAGGGAGGAATCAGCCCCAGCATTTT.